A single TCR beta chain is shown here with its context. Donors were grouped by their self-reported clinical history. In Cohort 3, a recovered donor had either two negative PCRs, clearance, or symptom resolution. These data originate in a study of blood T cell repertoires in COVID-19. Study-level background: Samples representing acute and convalescent COVID-19 were sourced from the United States, Italy and Spain.

The protocol was immunoSEQ multiplex PCR, while the TCRdb copy is restricted to in-frame clones and leaves out a portion. The table shows 350,000 or so clones, with less than 90% occurring only once. Material: PBMCs or T cells enriched from blood (not recorded which). The TCR was taken from a woman aged 30 to 39 who had recovered from COVID-19.

CDR3 nucleotide sequence: TGTGCCTGGAGTGGGGGACAGGGGCAAAAACTGTTTTTT. Encoded protein: CAWSGGQGQKLFF. The V gene is TRBV30, the J gene TRBJ1-4, with 10 bases matching TRBD1. V dropped 1 base and J dropped 9; count of bases not matched to a gene: 2. This CDR3 region has 13 residues. Germline CDR1 GTSNPN, CDR2 SVGIG (reference sequence).